Following are 18 T cell receptor beta chains from one sample sequenced in a study of CD8 T cells in ankylosing spondylitis. TCRdb ran MiXCR on the 5' RACE reads and lists one entry per CDR3 protein. The data contain about 220,000 distinct CDR3 sequences, about 7% of them seen just once; the ten biggest clones take up about 14%. Findings and limits, study-wide: What seemed typical of ankylosing spondylitis blood was a TCR beta motif built from about 8 highly homologous variants.

For these receptors, no antigen is known. Source material: blood, either unsorted or a sorted T cell fraction (not recorded which). These receptors came from a male donor with ankylosing spondylitis.

This clonotype was seen a few times. The chain has TRBV29-1 and TRBJ2-7; 9 positions match TRBD1. Trimming took 5 bases from V and 5 from J; bases not matched to a gene: 4. The CDR3 is made up of 12 amino acids. The germline CDR1 and CDR2 sequences are SQVTM and ANQGSEA. The CDR3 nucleotides read TGCAGCGTTTGGGACAGGGCCAACGAGCAGTACTTC. This gives the protein CSVWDRANEQYF.

This clonotype was recorded a few times. The rearrangement uses TRBV7-6 and TRBJ2-1; 8 bases line up with TRBD1. With 8 bases clipped from V and 4 bases from J, the junction kept 4 bases outside the gene matches. This CDR3 contains 13 residues. Germline CDR1 SGHVS, CDR2 FNYEAQ. DNA of the CDR3: TGTGCCAGCGGACAGGGATTATACAATGAGCAGTTCTTC. Encoded protein: CASGQGLYNEQFF.

At least ten counts were recorded for this clonotype. This sequence joins TRBV20-1 and TRBJ2-1; the match to TRBD2 covers 11 bases. V lost 6 bases to trimming and J lost 8 bases; unmatched junction nucleotides: 6. CDR1 and CDR2 from the germline V gene are DFQATT and SNEGSKA (reference sequence). The CDR3 runs 13 residues. CDR3 DNA: TGCAGTGCCAAGACTAGCGGGGAGTATGAGCAGTTCTTC. Residues: CSAKTSGEYEQFF.

This clonotype came up many times. The chain combines TRBV6-1 with TRBJ2-7; 9 positions match TRBD1. The J segment lost 5 bases and the V segment lost 5 bases, leaving 7 bases of the junction unmatched. Germline loops: CDR1 MNHNS, CDR2 SASEGT. The CDR3 extends over 14 amino acids. The CDR3 DNA reads as TGTGCCAGCAGTATAGATACAGGGGGCGACGAGCAGTACTTC. Its protein is CASSIDTGGDEQYF.

This clonotype appeared many times. This chain connects TRBV4-1 to TRBJ1-1, with D possibly matching TRBD1 (5 bases). V lost 0 bases and J lost 4, with 9 bases in between. Germline V gene lookup returns CDR1 MGHRA and CDR2 YSYEKL. The CDR3 length is 14 residues. The CDR3 coding sequence is TGCGCCAGCAGCCAAGAACGGGGCCTCACTGAAGCTTTCTTT. Translated: CASSQERGLTEAFF.

This clonotype was found a few times. The chain carries TRBV7-6 and TRBJ1-1; 7 positions agree with TRBD1. The V and J ends lost 1 base and 8 bases, in that order; junction bases with no gene match: 4. The CDR3 is 13 residues long. Germline V gene sequence: CDR1 SGHVS, CDR2 FNYEAQ. CDR3 sequence reads: CASSLGQGWEAFF. In DNA form, the CDR3 reads TGTGCCAGCAGCTTAGGACAGGGATGGGAAGCTTTCTTT. Together with reference TRBV7-6 and TRBJ1-1, the CDR3 gives the full variable domain: GAGVSQSPRYKVTKRGQDVALRCDPISGHVSLYWYRQALGQGPEFLTYFNYEAQQDKSGLPNDRFSAERPEGSISTLTIQRTEQRDSAMYRCASSLGQGWEAFFGQGTRLTVV.

The chain has TRBV19 and TRBJ2-7; D possibly corresponds to TRBD1 (6 bases). The CDR3 has 14 residues. Germline CDR1 is LNHDA and CDR2 is SQIVND (reference sequence). Trimming pared 10 bases from V and 4 bases from J, leaving 20 bases between. The CDR3 sequence is CATSRDGGPYEQYF. The CDR3 DNA reads as TGTGCCACCTCCAGGGATGGGGGCCCTTACGAGCAGTACTTC.

This clonotype has a handful of counts. The chain links TRBV18 to TRBJ2-7, with D tentatively TRBD1 (6 bases). CDR1 and CDR2 (germline): KGHSH, LQKENI. V was shortened by 3 bases and J by 7 bases, with 13 bases between the two germline ends. This CDR3 is built from 13 residues. Written as DNA, the CDR3 is TGTGCCAGCTCACCGGACAGCTTGTCGGAGCAGTACTTC. Its translation: CASSPDSLSEQYF.

V gene TRBV27 combines with J gene TRBJ2-3, with D possibly matching TRBD2 (6 bases). V dropped 3 bases and J dropped 4 bases, with 17 bases sitting between them. CDR1 and CDR2 from the germline V gene are MNHEY and SMNVEV (reference sequence). The CDR3 has 16 residues. The DNA of the CDR3 is TGTGCCAGCAGTTTCGGGGGAGGATTTATGGCAGATACGCAGTATTTT. Translating gives CASSFGGGFMADTQYF.

In this sample, this clonotype turned up a few times. The genes are TRBV4-1 and TRBJ2-6, with D possibly being TRBD2 (6 bases). The CDR3 contains 18 residues. V dropped 4 bases and J dropped 3 bases, with 19 bases sitting between them. CDR1 is MGHRA and CDR2 is YSYEKL in the germline V gene. CDR3 nucleotide sequence: TGCGCCAGCAGCCGCCTGGGGGGTATGATTGGTGGGGCCAACGTCCTGACTTTC. Protein: CASSRLGGMIGGANVLTF.

This clonotype has ten or more counts. The CDR3 reads CASSLPGSRNYGYTF. The CDR3 nucleotides read TGTGCCAGCAGCTTACCAGGGAGTCGGAACTATGGCTACACCTTC. The chain combines TRBV7-9 with TRBJ1-2; a possible D gene is TRBD1 (5 bases). Germline V CDR1 and CDR2: SEHNR, FQNEAQ (reference sequence). The CDR3 is 15 amino acids. V was clipped by 2 bases and J by 2 bases, with 12 bases between them.

This clonotype was seen repeatedly, ten times or more. The J gene is TRBJ1-6, the V gene TRBV5-1; maybe TRBD1 (5 bases). Trimming took 5 bases from V and 0 from J, leaving 15 bases between them. The CDR3 runs to 17 residues. Per the germline V gene, CDR1 is SGHRS and CDR2 is YFSETQ. CDR3 amino acids: CASRRDSTHSYNSPLHF. CDR3 in DNA: TGCGCCAGCAGACGAGACAGCACCCACTCCTATAATTCACCCCTCCACTTT.

The chain recombines TRBV27 with TRBJ1-2; D possibly corresponds to TRBD1 (6 bases). The CDR3 is 14 amino acids. CDR1 and CDR2 from the germline V gene are MNHEY and SMNVEV (reference sequence). V lost 5 bases to trimming and J lost 6 bases, with 16 bases between them. CDR3 in amino acids: CASSLAGQWDGYTF. CDR3 nucleotide sequence: TGTGCCAGCAGTCTAGCCGGACAGTGGGATGGCTACACCTTC.

The genes are TRBV7-6 and TRBJ2-7; 7 bases line up with TRBD1. From germline, CDR1 is SGHVS and CDR2 FNYEAQ. The J segment lost 5 bases and the V segment lost 1 base, leaving 5 bases of the junction unmatched. The CDR3 is 14 residues long. This chain's CDR3 is CASSLGGGGNEQYF. The CDR3 DNA reads as TGTGCCAGCAGCTTAGGAGGGGGCGGCAACGAGCAGTACTTC.

This chain connects TRBV6-2 or TRBV6-3 to TRBJ1-5, with D possibly TRBD1 on 5 matching bases. The CDR3 totals 17 residues. CDR1 MNHEY and CDR2 SVGEGT come from the germline V gene. The germline V and J ends were trimmed by 6 bases and 0 bases, with 18 bases remaining between them. The DNA of the CDR3 is TGTGCCAGCAGCCCCGGGACGGTACCCTATAGCAATCAGCCCCAGCATTTT. It is translated as CASSPGTVPYSNQPQHF.

The V and J genes are TRBV27 and TRBJ1-5; D unclear. The CDR3 is 14 amino acids. V was cut by 7 bases and J by 2 bases, with 12 bases left in between. Germline CDR1 and CDR2: MNHEY and SMNVEV (reference sequence). The CDR3 DNA is TGTGCCAGCACCCACCTCGGGGGCAATCAGCCCCAGCATTTT. This translates into CASTHLGGNQPQHF.

This clonotype was seen a single time. The CDR3 DNA is TGTGCCAGCAGTTACGGGACGGTTCCGAGTTACAATGAGCAGTTCTTC. Amino acid sequence: CASSYGTVPSYNEQFF. V gene TRBV6-5 combines with J gene TRBJ2-1, with D perhaps given as TRBD1 or TRBD2 (5 bases each). The ends were cut back, 2 bases at V and 4 bases at J, with 15 bases in the middle. The CDR3 runs 16 residues. Germline assignment: CDR1 MNHEY and CDR2 SVGAGI.

V and J are TRBV20-1 and TRBJ2-3; 9 positions match TRBD1. The trim removed 2 bases at V and 7 bases at J, leaving 7 bases unmatched. Germline V gene lookup returns CDR1 DFQATT and CDR2 SNEGSKA (reference sequence). The length of the CDR3 is 14 residues. The CDR3 sequence is CSARTGTGLYTQYF. For the CDR3, the DNA is TGCAGTGCTAGAACCGGGACAGGGTTATATACGCAGTATTTT.